A selection of T cell receptor beta chains follows, all from one sample in a study of CD8+ T cells in alopecia areata. Sequencing used immunoSEQ multiplex PCR; TCRdb keeps in-frame clones, though not all of them. The data show hundreds of thousands of clones, 65% to 70% seen once. This material consisted of CD4+ T cells sorted from blood, taken at week 0. These TCRs come from a human donor with alopecia areata. The CDR3 runs from the conserved cysteine through the conserved F or W. A D gene is named only where the DNA matches it firmly. Clone size, where shown, is once, few, many, or a class for clones that have expanded.

-	-	TRBV7-9	TRBJ1-2	CASSLEGVLSGYTF	TGTGCCAGCAGCTTAGAGGGCGTTTTAAGTGGCTACACCTTC
TRBD1	-	TRBV30	TRBJ1-2	CAWIRPPGGTF	TGTGCCTGGATCCGGCCCCCAGGGGGCACCTTC
TRBD2	-	TRBV14	TRBJ2-5	CASSRGGGETQYF	TGTGCCAGCAGCCGGGGGGGAGGAGAGACCCAGTACTTC
-	-	TRBV15	TRBJ1-4	CATSRGGEKLFF	TGTGCCACCAGCAGAGGCGGGGAAAAACTGTTTTTT
-	-	TRBV15	TRBJ1-2	CATSISRRQVVGYTF	TGTGCCACCAGCATTTCCCGGAGACAGGTAGTCGGCTACACCTTC
-	-	TRBV5-1	TRBJ2-2	CASSRRGTGELFF	TGTGCCAGCAGCCGACGGGGAACCGGGGAGCTGTTTTTT
-	-	TRBV30	TRBJ1-1	CAWIRTEAFF	TGTGCCTGGATTCGCACTGAAGCTTTCTTT
-	-	TRBV7-2	TRBJ1-5	CASSSGQINQPQHF	TGTGCCAGCAGCTCTGGACAGATCAATCAGCCCCAGCATTTT
-	-	TRBV7-2	TRBJ2-3	CASSPDSTFTDTQYF	TGTGCCAGCAGTCCGGACTCTACATTCACAGATACGCAGTATTTT
-	-	TRBV9	TRBJ2-3	CASSALGDTQYF	TGTGCCAGCAGCGCTCTGGGCGATACGCAGTATTTT
TRBD1	-	TRBV6-6	TRBJ1-2	CASSRDREGYTF	TGTGCCAGCAGTCGGGACAGGGAAGGCTACACCTTC
-	-	TRBV7-2	TRBJ2-7	CASSRDRWEQYF	TGTGCCAGCAGCAGAGATCGGTGGGAGCAGTACTTC
-	-	TRBV29-1	TRBJ2-5	CSVGGQGETQYF	TGCAGCGTTGGAGGGCAGGGGGAGACCCAGTACTTC
-	-	TRBV2	TRBJ2-1	CASSEAGNEQFF	TGTGCCAGCAGTGAAGCCGGAAATGAGCAGTTCTTC
-	-	TRBV25-1	TRBJ1-6	CASSDLGGPSPLHF	TGTGCCAGCAGTGATTTAGGGGGACCTTCACCCCTCCACTTT
-	-	TRBV6-6	TRBJ1-2	CASRGASGYTF	TGTGCCAGCAGGGGCGCGTCGGGCTACACCTTC
-	-	TRBV20-1	TRBJ1-1	CSARATGEAFF	TGCAGTGCTAGGGCCACGGGTGAAGCTTTCTTT
-	-	TRBV4-3	TRBJ2-3	CASSQSWTAGSADTQYF	TGCGCCAGCAGCCAATCCTGGACAGCCGGATCCGCAGATACGCAGTATTTT
-	-	TRBV6-1	TRBJ1-2	CASSETGNPYGYTF	TGTGCCAGCAGTGAAACAGGAAATCCCTATGGCTACACCTTC
TRBD1	few	TRBV5-1	TRBJ2-2	CASKGTGLTGELFF	TGCGCCAGCAAGGGGACAGGGCTCACCGGGGAGCTGTTTTTT
-	once	TRBV20-1	TRBJ2-1	CSAGRGNEQFF	TGCAGTGCTGGACGTGGGAATGAGCAGTTCTTC
-	-	TRBV4-3	TRBJ2-4	CASSHRAGMAKNIQYF	TGCGCCAGCAGCCACAGGGCAGGGATGGCCAAAAACATTCAGTACTTC
TRBD2	-	TRBV29-1	TRBJ2-5	CSVEVGGAGETQYF	TGCAGCGTTGAAGTGGGAGGGGCCGGTGAGACCCAGTACTTC
-	-	TRBV7-9	TRBJ1-1	CASSLGPVSTEAFF	TGTGCCAGCAGCTTGGGACCTGTGAGCACTGAAGCTTTCTTT
-	-	TRBV4-2	TRBJ1-2	CASSQEPTGHGYGYTF	TGTGCCAGCAGCCAAGAACCGACAGGACATGGCTATGGCTACACCTTC
-	once	TRBV25-1	TRBJ1-1	CASREGWNTEAFF	TGTGCCAGCAGAGAAGGGTGGAACACTGAAGCTTTCTTT
TRBD2	-	TRBV5-1	TRBJ2-2	CASSLSVAGKTGELFF	TGCGCCAGCAGCTTGTCGGTAGCGGGGAAGACCGGGGAGCTGTTTTTT
-	few	TRBV5-1	TRBJ2-7	CASSLDLAVYEQYF	TGCGCCAGCAGCTTGGATTTAGCGGTCTACGAGCAGTACTTC
TRBD2	-	TRBV9	TRBJ2-1	CASSVASGGAGSYNEQFF	TGTGCCAGCAGCGTAGCTAGCGGGGGGGCCGGCTCCTACAATGAGCAGTTCTTC
-	few	TRBV4-1	TRBJ2-1	CASTRGSSYNEQFF	TGCGCCAGCACCCGGGGCAGCTCCTACAATGAGCAGTTCTTC
-	-	TRBV5-1	TRBJ2-3	CASSLGVLTSTDTQYF	TGCGCCAGCAGCTTGGGGGTTCTAACTAGCACAGATACGCAGTATTTT
TRBD1	few	TRBV27	TRBJ1-2	CASSFLGQGGYGYTF	TGTGCCAGCAGTTTTCTCGGACAGGGGGGTTATGGCTACACCTTC
-	-	TRBV30	TRBJ2-1	CAWSTLFNEQFF	TGTGCCTGGAGTACACTGTTCAATGAGCAGTTCTTC
-	-	TRBV4-2	TRBJ1-5	CASSQGHPGDGQPQHF	TGTGCCAGCAGCCAAGGACACCCGGGGGACGGTCAGCCCCAGCATTTT
-	-	TRBV10-3	TRBJ1-1	CAISESTHMNTEAFF	TGTGCCATCAGTGAGTCAACTCATATGAACACTGAAGCTTTCTTT
TRBD1	-	TRBV6-5	TRBJ1-4	CASSSPGQGGLEKLFF	TGTGCCAGCAGTTCACCCGGACAGGGGGGCCTCGAAAAACTGTTTTTT
-	-	TRBV5-1	TRBJ1-4	CASSLTGANEKLFF	TGCGCCAGCAGCTTGACAGGAGCTAATGAAAAACTGTTTTTT
-	-	TRBV6-5	TRBJ2-5	CASSYLETQYF	TGTGCCAGCAGTTACCTAGAGACCCAGTACTTC
TRBD1	-	TRBV30	TRBJ1-2	CAWTEQGGNGGYTF	TGTGCCTGGACGGAACAAGGGGGCAACGGTGGCTACACCTTC
-	-	TRBV5-1	TRBJ2-1	CASSPGGLSYNEQFF	TGCGCCAGCAGCCCCGGGGGGCTCTCCTACAATGAGCAGTTCTTC
-	-	TRBV29-1	TRBJ2-5	CSAGSPEETQYF	TGCAGCGCTGGGAGCCCCGAAGAGACCCAGTACTTC
TRBD1	-	TRBV6-5	TRBJ1-5	CASRGGQGASQPQHF	TGTGCCAGCAGGGGAGGACAGGGGGCTTCTCAGCCCCAGCATTTT
TRBD1	-	TRBV23-1	TRBJ2-7	CASSQSRTGIYEQYF	TGCGCCAGCAGTCAATCGCGGACAGGGATCTACGAGCAGTACTTC